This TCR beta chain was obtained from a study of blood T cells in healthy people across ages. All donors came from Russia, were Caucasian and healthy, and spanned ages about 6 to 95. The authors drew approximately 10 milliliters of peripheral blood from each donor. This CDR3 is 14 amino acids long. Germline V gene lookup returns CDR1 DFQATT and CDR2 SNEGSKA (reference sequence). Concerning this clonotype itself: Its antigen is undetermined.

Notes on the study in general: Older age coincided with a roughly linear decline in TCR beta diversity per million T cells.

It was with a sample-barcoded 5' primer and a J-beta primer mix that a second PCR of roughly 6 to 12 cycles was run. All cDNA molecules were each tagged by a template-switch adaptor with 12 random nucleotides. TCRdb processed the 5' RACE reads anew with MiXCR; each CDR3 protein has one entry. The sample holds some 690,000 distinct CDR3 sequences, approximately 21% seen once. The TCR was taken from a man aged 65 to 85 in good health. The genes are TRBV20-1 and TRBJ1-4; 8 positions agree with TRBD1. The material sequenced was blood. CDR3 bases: TGCAGACCCGGGACAGGCCGACTAGGTGAAAAACTGTTTTTT. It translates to CRPGTGRLGEKLFF.